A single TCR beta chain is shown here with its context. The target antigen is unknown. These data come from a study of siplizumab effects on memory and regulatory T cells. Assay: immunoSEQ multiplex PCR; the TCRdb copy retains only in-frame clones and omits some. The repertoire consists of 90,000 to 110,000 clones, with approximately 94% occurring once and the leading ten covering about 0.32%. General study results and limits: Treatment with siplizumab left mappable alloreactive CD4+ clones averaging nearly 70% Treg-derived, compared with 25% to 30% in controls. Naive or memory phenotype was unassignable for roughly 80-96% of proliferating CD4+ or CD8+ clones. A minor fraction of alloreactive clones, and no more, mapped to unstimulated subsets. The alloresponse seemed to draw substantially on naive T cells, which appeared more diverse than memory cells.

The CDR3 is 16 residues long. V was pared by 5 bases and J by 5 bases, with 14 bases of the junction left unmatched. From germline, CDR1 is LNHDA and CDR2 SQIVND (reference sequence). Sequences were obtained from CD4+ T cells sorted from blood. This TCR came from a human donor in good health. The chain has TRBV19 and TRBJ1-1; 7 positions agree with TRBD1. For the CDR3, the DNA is TGTGCCAGTAGTCTTGGGGGGCAGGGGGGAAAAACTGAAGCTTTCTTT. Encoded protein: CASSLGGQGGKTEAFF.